A single sample gave rise to the 9 T cell receptor beta chains below, sequenced in a study of CD8+ T cells in alopecia areata. Reverse transcription of extracted RNA yielded cDNA, which provided the sequencing template. The table came from immunoSEQ multiplex PCR; TCRdb's copy has only in-frame clones and leaves some out. In the table there are 150,000 to 200,000 clones, around 50% of which are singletons. Source: CD4+ T cells sorted from blood, taken at week 0. Receptor source: a human donor with alopecia areata.

The rearrangement joins TRBV6-6 to TRBJ2-7; D is ambiguous. CDR3 length: 14 residues. Germline CDR1 is MNHNY and CDR2 is SVGAGI (reference sequence). Trimming took off 0 bases at V and 7 bases at J, with 13 bases between the two ends. In nucleotides, the CDR3 is TGTGCCAGCAGTTACTCGGGTGGTCGTGGAGAGCAGTACTTC. Translation gives CASSYSGGRGEQYF.

This clone is a singleton in its sample. Other DNA sequences of this sample code for an identical CDR3. The chain is built from TRBV5-1 and TRBJ1-2; a possible D gene is TRBD1 (5 bases). This CDR3 has 12 amino acids. Germline V gene lookup returns CDR1 SGHRS and CDR2 YFSETQ. V was trimmed by 0 bases and J by 5 bases, leaving 5 bases between them. DNA for the CDR3: TGCGCCAGCAGCTTGGGGACATATGGCTACACCTTC. Protein: CASSLGTYGYTF.

The rearrangement joins TRBV27 to TRBJ2-5; no firm D call. Deletions cut 11 bases from V and 1 base from J, with 17 bases between. Germline V gene lookup returns CDR1 MNHEY and CDR2 SMNVEV (reference sequence). The CDR3 is 14 residues long. For the CDR3, the DNA is TGTGCCTGCCGAGGCCAGTCCCCCCAAGAGACCCAGTACTTC. Translating gives CACRGQSPQETQYF.

This clone came up a few times. This chain connects TRBV7-9 to TRBJ2-3; 9 bases match TRBD2. The CDR3 consists of 15 residues. V was pared by 5 bases and J by 2 bases, with 5 bases of the junction left unmatched. Germline V gene data show CDR1 as SEHNR and CDR2 as FQNEAQ (reference sequence). CDR3 sequence reads: CASSASGGPTDTQYF. In nucleotides, the CDR3 is TGTGCCAGCAGCGCCAGCGGGGGGCCCACAGATACGCAGTATTTT.

This clone has just one count. This sequence joins TRBV15 and TRBJ1-2, with D maybe TRBD1 (5 bases). The CDR3 length is 14 residues. V was shortened by 0 bases and J by 5 bases, with 10 bases between the two germline ends. Germline CDR1 reads LNHNV; CDR2 reads YYDKDF (reference sequence). In DNA, the CDR3 is TGTGCCACCAGCAGAGAGGTGGGACCGTATGGCTACACCTTC. Its protein product is CATSREVGPYGYTF.

This chain links TRBV4-2 with TRBJ2-7; D uncertain. V lost 1 base to trimming and J lost 6 bases, with 13 bases between them. CDR3 length: 14 amino acids. CDR1 is LGHNA and CDR2 is YNFKEQ in the germline V gene. The CDR3 loop reads CASSQAESQGEQYF. The CDR3 bases are TGTGCCAGCAGCCAAGCGGAGAGCCAAGGCGAGCAGTACTTC.

This sequence joins TRBV5-1 and TRBJ2-5, with a weak D call TRBD2 (5 bases). This CDR3 contains 13 residues. Deletions cut 4 bases from V and 2 bases from J, with 9 bases between. The germline gives CDR1 SGHRS, CDR2 YFSETQ. The CDR3 region is CASSAGEQETQYF. DNA of the CDR3: TGCGCCAGCAGCGCCGGGGAACAAGAGACCCAGTACTTC.

This clone was detected only a few times. The V gene is TRBV20-1, the J gene TRBJ1-2, with no clear D. Germline V CDR1 and CDR2: DFQATT, SNEGSKA (reference sequence). The CDR3 loop spans 11 amino acids. V lost 6 bases to trimming and J lost 1 base, with 6 bases between them. The CDR3 DNA reads as TGCAGTGCCGAATTTAACTATGGCTACACCTTC. Translated, it gives CSAEFNYGYTF.

Regarding this clone: Additional DNA sequences in this sample encode the identical CDR3. V and J are TRBV29-1 and TRBJ2-5; 7 bases match TRBD2. CDR3 size: 10 residues. V was pared by 7 bases and J by 4 bases, with 0 bases of the junction left unmatched. Per the germline V gene, CDR1 is SQVTM and CDR2 is ANQGSEA. CDR3 loop: CSAGGETQYF. CDR3 nucleotides: TGCAGCGCGGGAGGAGAGACCCAGTACTTC.